These 5 T cell receptor beta chains originate from one sample sequenced in a study of T-cell reconstitution after alpha-beta-depleted transplantation in children. The library targeted TCRbeta and was prepared with unique molecular identifiers. TCRdb itself ran the PCR reads through MiXCR, one entry per CDR3 protein. The data contain a few hundred thousand distinct CDR3 sequences, over 9.5% of them singletons. The starting material was PBMCs, obtained before TCRalphabeta/CD19-depleted stem cell transplant. The receptors stem from a boy less than two years old with acute myeloid leukemia, due to receive a stem cell transplant.

This clonotype was recorded a few times. V gene TRBV30 combines with J gene TRBJ2-5; 11 bases fit TRBD1. Trimming took 2 bases from V and 5 from J; bases not matched to a gene: 1. From germline, CDR1 is GTSNPN and CDR2 SVGIG (reference sequence). The CDR3 runs to 13 residues. The CDR3: CAWSRDRGETQYF. The CDR3 nucleotides read TGTGCCTGGAGTAGGGACAGGGGGGAGACCCAGTACTTC.

This clonotype was found many times. The chain has TRBV5-1 and TRBJ2-7, with 8 nucleotides matching TRBD2. Trimming took 3 bases from V and 0 from J; bases not matched to a gene: 8. CDR1 and CDR2 from the germline V gene are SGHRS and YFSETQ. This CDR3 contains 16 residues. CDR3 loop: CASSYKSGGSSYEQYF. As DNA, the CDR3 is TGCGCCAGCAGCTACAAGAGCGGGGGCAGCTCCTACGAGCAGTACTTC.

This clonotype was seen a handful of times. The chain joins TRBV12-5 to TRBJ2-1, with a weak D call TRBD2 (5 bases). The germline CDR1 and CDR2 sequences are LGHNT and FRNRAP. This CDR3 region has 17 residues. V was cut by 6 bases and J by 8 bases, with 26 bases left in between. The CDR3 nucleotides are TGTGCTAGTGGCCCCCACCCCGGGATCGGAGTTGCGGATGAGCAGTTCTTC. Amino acids: CASGPHPGIGVADEQFF.

Ten or more counts support this clonotype. CDR3 in DNA: TGTGCCAGCACAAGAAGCGGGCAGGGCTACGAGCAGTACTTC. Its translation is CASTRSGQGYEQYF. This chain joins TRBV7-2 and TRBJ2-7, with a tentative D call TRBD2 (6 bases). Germline loops: CDR1 SGHTA, CDR2 FQGNSA. Trimming left V 7 bases short and J 3 bases short, with 16 bases between. The CDR3 totals 14 residues.

The rearrangement links TRBV28 to TRBJ1-3; TRBD1 is a possible D gene (5 bases). This CDR3 has 17 amino acids. V dropped 1 base and J dropped 5 bases, with 18 bases sitting between them. CDR1 is MDHEN, CDR2 SYDVKM, per germline. The chain's CDR3 is CASSLLLGPFLRNTIYF. CDR3 DNA: TGTGCCAGCAGTTTATTGTTGGGACCCTTTTTAAGAAACACCATATATTTT.